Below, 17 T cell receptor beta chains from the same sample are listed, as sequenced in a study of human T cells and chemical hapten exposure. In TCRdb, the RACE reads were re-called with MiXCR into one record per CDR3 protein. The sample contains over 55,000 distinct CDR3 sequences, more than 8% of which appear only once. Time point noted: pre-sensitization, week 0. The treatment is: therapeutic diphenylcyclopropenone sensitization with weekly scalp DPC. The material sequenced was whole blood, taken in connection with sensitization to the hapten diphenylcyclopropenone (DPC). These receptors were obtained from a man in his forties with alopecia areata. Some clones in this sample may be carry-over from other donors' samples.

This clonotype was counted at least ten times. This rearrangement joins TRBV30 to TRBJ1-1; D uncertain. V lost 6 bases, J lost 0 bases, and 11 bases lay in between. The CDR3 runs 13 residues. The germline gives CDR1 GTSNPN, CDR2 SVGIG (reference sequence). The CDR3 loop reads CACQAMVNTEAFF. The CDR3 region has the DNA TGTGCCTGTCAGGCCATGGTGAACACTGAAGCTTTCTTT.

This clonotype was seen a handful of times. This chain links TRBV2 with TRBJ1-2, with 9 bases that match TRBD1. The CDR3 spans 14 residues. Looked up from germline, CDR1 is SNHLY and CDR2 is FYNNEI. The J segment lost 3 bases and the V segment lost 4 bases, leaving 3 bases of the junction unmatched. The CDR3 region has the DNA TGTGCCAGCAGTGGAGACAGGGGGGACTATGGCTACACCTTC. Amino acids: CASSGDRGDYGYTF.

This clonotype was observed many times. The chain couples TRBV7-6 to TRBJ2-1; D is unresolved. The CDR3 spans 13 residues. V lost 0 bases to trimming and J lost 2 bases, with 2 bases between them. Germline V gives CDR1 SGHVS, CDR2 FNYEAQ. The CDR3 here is CASSLAAYNEQFF. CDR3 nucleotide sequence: TGTGCCAGCAGCTTAGCGGCCTACAATGAGCAGTTCTTC.

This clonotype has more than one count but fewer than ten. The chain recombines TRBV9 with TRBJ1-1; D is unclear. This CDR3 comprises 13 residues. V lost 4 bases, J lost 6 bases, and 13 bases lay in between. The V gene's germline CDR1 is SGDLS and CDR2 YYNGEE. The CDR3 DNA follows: TGTGCCAGCAGCCGCCCCCCGGTTGCTGAAGCTTTCTTT. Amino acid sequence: CASSRPPVAEAFF.

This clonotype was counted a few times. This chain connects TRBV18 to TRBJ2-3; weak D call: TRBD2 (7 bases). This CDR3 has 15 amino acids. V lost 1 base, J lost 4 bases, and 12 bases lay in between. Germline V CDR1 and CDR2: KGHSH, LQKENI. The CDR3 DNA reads TGTGCCAGCTCACCACAAACAGGGAGGGCAGATACGCAGTATTTT. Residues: CASSPQTGRADTQYF. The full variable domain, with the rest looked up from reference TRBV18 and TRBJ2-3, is NAGVMQNPRHLVRRRGQEARLRCSPMKGHSHVYWYRQLPEEGLKFMVYLQKENIIDESGMPKERFSAEFPKEGPSILRIQQVVRGDSAAYFCASSPQTGRADTQYFGPGTRLTVL.

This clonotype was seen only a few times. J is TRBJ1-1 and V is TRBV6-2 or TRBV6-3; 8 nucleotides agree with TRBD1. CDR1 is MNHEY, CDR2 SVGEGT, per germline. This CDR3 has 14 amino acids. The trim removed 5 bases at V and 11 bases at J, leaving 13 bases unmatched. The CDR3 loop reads CASSRSGQAEWAFF. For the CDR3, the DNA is TGTGCCAGCAGTAGATCGGGACAGGCTGAGTGGGCTTTCTTT.

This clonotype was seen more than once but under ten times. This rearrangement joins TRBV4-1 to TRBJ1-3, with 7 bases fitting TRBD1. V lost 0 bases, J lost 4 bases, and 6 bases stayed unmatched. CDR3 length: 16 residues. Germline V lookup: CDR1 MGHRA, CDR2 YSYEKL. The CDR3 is CASSQDRGTAGNTIYF. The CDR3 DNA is TGCGCCAGCAGCCAAGATCGGGGGACAGCAGGAAACACCATATATTTT.

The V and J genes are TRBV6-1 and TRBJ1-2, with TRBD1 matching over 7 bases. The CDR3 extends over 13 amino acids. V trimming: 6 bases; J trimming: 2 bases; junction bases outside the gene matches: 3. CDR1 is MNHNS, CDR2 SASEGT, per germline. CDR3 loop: CASRGTANYGYTF. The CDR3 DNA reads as TGTGCCAGCAGGGGGACAGCCAACTATGGCTACACCTTC.

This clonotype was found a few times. The CDR3 DNA is TGTGCCAGCAGCTCGAACCTCGGACAGACGAACAATGAGCAGTTCTTC. Translated, it gives CASSSNLGQTNNEQFF. This chain joins TRBV11-2 and TRBJ2-1, with D possibly TRBD1 on 6 matching bases. CDR3 length: 16 amino acids. The germline V gene encodes CDR1 SGHAT and CDR2 FQNNGV. Deletions cut 4 bases from V and 5 bases from J, with 18 bases between.

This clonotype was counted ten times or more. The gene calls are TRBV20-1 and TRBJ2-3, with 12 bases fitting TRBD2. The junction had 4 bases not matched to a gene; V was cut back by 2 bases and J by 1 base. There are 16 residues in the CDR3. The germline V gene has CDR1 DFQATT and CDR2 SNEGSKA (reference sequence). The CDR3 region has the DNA TGCAGTGCTAGACACCGACTAGCGGGAGGCACAGATACGCAGTATTTT. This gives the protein CSARHRLAGGTDTQYF.

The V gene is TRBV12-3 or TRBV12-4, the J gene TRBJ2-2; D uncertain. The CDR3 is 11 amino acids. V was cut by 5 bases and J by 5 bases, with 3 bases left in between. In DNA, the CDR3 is TGTGCCAGCAGTCAGACCGGGGAGCTGTTTTTT. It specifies CASSQTGELFF.

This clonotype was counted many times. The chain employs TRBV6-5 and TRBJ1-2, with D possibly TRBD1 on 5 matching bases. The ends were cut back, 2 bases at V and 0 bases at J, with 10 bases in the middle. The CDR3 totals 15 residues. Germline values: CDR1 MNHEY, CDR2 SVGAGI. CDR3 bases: TGTGCCAGCAGTTACCAGGCAGGGTCTAACTATGGCTACACCTTC. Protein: CASSYQAGSNYGYTF.

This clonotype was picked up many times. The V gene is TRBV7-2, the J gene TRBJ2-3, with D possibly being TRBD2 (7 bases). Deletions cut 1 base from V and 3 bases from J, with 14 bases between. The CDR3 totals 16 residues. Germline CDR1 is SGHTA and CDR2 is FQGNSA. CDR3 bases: TGTGCCAGCAGCTTAGGTCGGGGGGCAAGAACAGATACGCAGTATTTT. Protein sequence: CASSLGRGARTDTQYF.

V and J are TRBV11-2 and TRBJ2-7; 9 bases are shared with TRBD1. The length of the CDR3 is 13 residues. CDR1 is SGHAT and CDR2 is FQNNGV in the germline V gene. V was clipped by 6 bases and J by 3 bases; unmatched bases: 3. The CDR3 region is CASSKTGGYEQYF. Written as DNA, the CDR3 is TGTGCCAGCAGTAAGACAGGGGGCTACGAGCAGTACTTC.

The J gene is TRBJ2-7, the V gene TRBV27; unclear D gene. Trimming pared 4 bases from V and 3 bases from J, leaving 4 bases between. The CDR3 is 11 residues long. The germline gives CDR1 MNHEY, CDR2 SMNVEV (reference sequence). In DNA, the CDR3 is TGTGCCAGCAGTTGGGGCTACGAGCAGTACTTC. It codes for CASSWGYEQYF.

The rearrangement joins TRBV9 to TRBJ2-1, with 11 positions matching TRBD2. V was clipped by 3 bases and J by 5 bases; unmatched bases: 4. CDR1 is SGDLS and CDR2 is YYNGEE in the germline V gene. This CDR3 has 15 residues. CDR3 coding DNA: TGTGCCAGCAGCGACGGGACTAGCGGTAACAATGAGCAGTTCTTC. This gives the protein CASSDGTSGNNEQFF.

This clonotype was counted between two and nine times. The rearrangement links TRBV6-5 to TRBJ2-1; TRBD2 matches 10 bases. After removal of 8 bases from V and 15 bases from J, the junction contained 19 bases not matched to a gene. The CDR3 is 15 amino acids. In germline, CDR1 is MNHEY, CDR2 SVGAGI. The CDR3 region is CASVMGAGTSETVFF. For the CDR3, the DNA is TGTGCCAGCGTTATGGGCGCCGGGACTAGCGAGACCGTGTTCTTC.